Below are 6 T cell receptor beta chains sequenced from a single sample in a study of beta chain features in type 1 diabetes. Isolated RNA was reverse transcribed in full, so expressed TCRB transcripts were sequenced. The table came from immunoSEQ multiplex PCR; TCRdb's copy has only in-frame clones and leaves some out. The sample shows hundreds of thousands of clones, around 15% of them seen only once. Material: naive CD4+ T cells from blood. All receptors derive from a man younger than 35 in good health.

This clone occurred a few times. The gene calls are TRBV7-2 and TRBJ1-4, with 10 bases identical to TRBD1. Germline CDR1 reads SGHTA; CDR2 reads FQGNSA. CDR3 length: 16 amino acids. J was trimmed by 8 bases and V by 3 bases; bases with no gene match: 9. The CDR3 loop reads CASSFRRTGGREKLFF. Written as DNA, the CDR3 is TGTGCCAGCAGCTTTCGACGGACAGGGGGAAGGGAAAAACTGTTTTTT.

The sample holds a few counts of this clone. As DNA, the CDR3 is TGTGCCAGCAGTTTGGATGGAAGGGCCAAAAACATTCAGTACTTC. This gives the protein CASSLDGRAKNIQYF. The chain uses TRBV27 and TRBJ2-4; D call uncertain. There are 15 residues in the CDR3. Trimming took off 3 bases at V and 1 base at J, with 10 bases between the two ends. Germline CDR1 MNHEY, CDR2 SMNVEV (reference sequence).

There are a few counts of this clone. The rearrangement joins TRBV25-1 to TRBJ1-4; weak D call: TRBD1 (5 bases). Germline assignment: CDR1 MGHDK and CDR2 SYGVNS. V was cut by 4 bases and J by 7 bases, with 16 bases left in between. This CDR3 comprises 15 residues. DNA of the CDR3: TGTGCCAGCAGTGCCCCGGGGGGATTCGGTGAAAAACTGTTTTTT. Its translation is CASSAPGGFGEKLFF.

This chain connects TRBV18 to TRBJ1-2; D is possibly TRBD1 (5 bases). This CDR3 is built from 17 residues. V lost 2 bases and J 4 bases, leaving 20 bases between the germline ends. CDR1 and CDR2 (germline): KGHSH, LQKENI. Written as DNA, the CDR3 is TGTGCCAGCTCACCATCTGGAGGACGGGGGACTGGCTATGGCTACACCTTC. Its protein product is CASSPSGGRGTGYGYTF.

There are a few counts of this clone. The rearrangement links TRBV9 to TRBJ1-5; TRBD1 might be the D (5 bases). Germline CDR1 is SGDLS and CDR2 is YYNGEE. V was cut by 0 bases and J by 15 bases, with 13 bases left in between. The CDR3 sequence is 12 residues long. The CDR3 region has the DNA TGTGCCAGCAGCGTAGATGAGGGGCTTCTGCATTTT. Protein: CASSVDEGLLHF. Full variable domain (missing parts from reference TRBV9 and TRBJ1-5): DSGVTQTPKHLITATGQRVTLRCSPRSGDLSVYWYQQSLDQGLQFLIQYYNGEERAKGNILERFSAQQFPDLHSELNLSSLELGDSALYFCASSVDEGLLHFGDGTRLSIL.

The chain combines TRBV21-1 with TRBJ2-7; TRBD2, the D gene given by the table, was not confirmed from the DNA. TRBV21-1 has pseudogene status. The length of the CDR3 is 15 residues. CDR3 in amino acids: CASSRLAGGPNEQYF. The CDR3 DNA reads TGTGCCAGCAGCAGGCTAGCGGGAGGGCCTAACGAGCAGTACTTC.